This T cell receptor beta chain was sequenced for a study of STAT3 mutations in large granular lymphocyte leukemia. Study observations and caveats: Some patients had persisting codominant clonotypes that could mask small clones. TCR clonotype switching after therapy occurred in about 30% of the 18 patients. In several patients, dominant TCR clone burden exceeded STAT3 mutant burden. At least one immunodominant TCR beta clonotype appeared in every T-cell large granular lymphocyte leukemia patient.

Trimming at V came to 5 bases and at J to 1 base, leaving 7 bases not matched to a gene. The CDR3 totals 16 residues. Germline-derived CDR1 and CDR2 are MDHEN and SYDVKM. Details on this clone: Its antigen is unidentified.

This table comes from immunoSEQ multiplex PCR, and its TCRdb copy is limited to in-frame clones, with some not included. The top ten clones hold 9.5% to 15% of a sample with over 25,000 clones, approximately 84% of them seen once. V is TRBV28 and J is TRBJ2-3; TRBD1 matches 9 bases. The receptor was isolated from a man between 60 and 75 years old with T-cell large granular lymphocyte leukemia. Some clones in this sample may be carry-over from other donors' samples. Source material: peripheral blood mononuclear cells. The chain's CDR3 is CASSPGQGRRTDTQYF. DNA of the CDR3: TGTGCCAGCAGTCCGGGACAGGGTCGTCGCACAGATACGCAGTATTTT.